The clone carrying this T cell receptor beta chain was found a few times. This sample is part of a study of T cells after yellow fever vaccination. The junction had 4 bases not matched to a gene; V was cut back by 3 bases and J by 5 bases. Germline V lookup: CDR1 LNHDA, CDR2 SQIVND (reference sequence). The CDR3 runs to 14 residues. One entry per CDR3 protein, called by TCRdb with MiXCR from the 5' RACE reads. The table has 300,000 to 400,000 distinct CDR3 sequences, around 12% seen once. The rearrangement uses TRBV19 and TRBJ2-5, with 9 nucleotides matching TRBD1. Sequenced material: CD4+ T cells sorted from PBMCs, taken 15 days after the yellow fever booster vaccination. The sequence derives from a man younger than 30 who received the YFV17D yellow fever vaccine. DNA for the CDR3: TGTGCCAGTAGTATTACAGGGGGCGGTGAGACCCAGTACTTC. Translated, it gives CASSITGGGETQYF.